Here is one TCR beta chain with its context. Its antigen is not known. This sample was included in a study of cytomegalovirus exposure and HLA in healthy donors. The study, taken as a whole, reports: TCR sequences were mostly rare, though some public TCRs occurred in many donors.

The CDR3 has 14 amino acids. The J segment lost 4 bases and the V segment lost 6 bases, leaving 8 bases of the junction unmatched. Per the germline V gene, CDR1 is MNHEY and CDR2 is SVGAGI. Assay used: immunoSEQ multiplex PCR; TCRdb lists only in-frame clones, some missing. Among about 72,000 clones listed, around 94% were seen once. The rearrangement joins TRBV6-5 to TRBJ1-2; 7 positions agree with TRBD1. This receptor was taken from a woman under 30 in good health and CMV-seronegative. Sequenced: PBMCs. CDR3 nucleotide sequence: TGTGCCAGCAGCCACAGGGGTGTCGGCTATGGCTACACCTTC. Translating gives CASSHRGVGYGYTF.